This paragraph covers one T cell receptor beta chain sequence. The PCR had 60 Vbeta and 13 Jbeta primers. Authors' analysis steps: An analysis that came later counted 80 million or so unique TCR beta chains, around 10 million shared. Generated by immunoSEQ multiplex PCR, the TCRdb table keeps only in-frame clones and is missing some. V, J and clone size are taken as reported in that table, and D and trimming were inferred from the DNA itself. The sample lists about 130,000 clones, approximately 75% occurring once. With 2 bases removed from V and 1 base from J, the gap between germline ends came to 6 bases. The CDR3 has 14 residues. CDR1 SGHTA and CDR2 FQGNSA come from the germline V gene. The source of the sample is a study of cytomegalovirus exposure and HLA in healthy donors.

The receptor was isolated from a woman aged 40 to 50 in good health and CMV-seropositive. The rearrangement joins TRBV7-2 to TRBJ1-5, with D unresolved. Sequenced material: PBMCs. CDR3 nucleotides: TGTGCCAGCAGCTTATCTTTGAGCAATCAGCCCCAGCATTTT. It is translated as CASSLSLSNQPQHF.